A single sample is the source of the 14 T cell receptor beta chains below, sequenced in a study of blood T cell repertoires in COVID-19. Sequenced by immunoSEQ multiplex PCR; TCRdb stores in-frame clones only, minus some. The sample holds more than 65,000 clones, approximately 84% seen once. The sequenced sample consisted of peripheral blood. The source of these receptors is a man aged 55 to 69 with active or convalescent COVID-19.

The chain links TRBV7-2 to TRBJ1-5; 9 positions agree with TRBD1. V lost 5 bases, J lost 0 bases, and 5 bases stayed unmatched. This CDR3 comprises 16 residues. Germline CDR1 reads SGHTA; CDR2 reads FQGNSA. The CDR3 loop is CASSTGTGHSNQPQHF. The CDR3 DNA follows: TGTGCCAGCAGCACGGGGACAGGGCATAGCAATCAGCCCCAGCATTTT.

This clone has more than one count but fewer than ten. The chain couples TRBV18 to TRBJ2-2; maybe TRBD2 (6 bases). Deletions cut 2 bases from V and 4 bases from J, with 11 bases between. This CDR3 has 15 residues. From germline, CDR1 is KGHSH and CDR2 LQKENI. CDR3 nucleotides: TGTGCCAGCTCACCAGGCCTCGGGGGCACCGGGGAGCTGTTTTTT. It encodes CASSPGLGGTGELFF.

The rearrangement joins TRBV29-1 to TRBJ1-5, with 9 bases matching TRBD1. The CDR3 loop spans 14 amino acids. V shed 6 bases and J 7 bases; nucleotides not matched to a gene: 10. Germline CDR1 reads SQVTM; CDR2 reads ANQGSEA. The CDR3 is CSVGSTGGGQPQHF. The CDR3 bases are TGCAGCGTCGGCTCCACAGGGGGCGGCCAGCCCCAGCATTTT.

A few counts support this clone. This sequence joins TRBV7-4 and TRBJ1-4, with a possible D match to TRBD1 (5 bases). Germline CDR1 is SGHVT and CDR2 is SQSDAQ. This CDR3 region has 14 residues. The V and J ends lost 2 bases and 5 bases respectively, with 9 bases between them. The CDR3 is CASSLLRVNEKLFF. CDR3 nucleotide sequence: TGTGCCAGCAGCTTACTCAGGGTGAATGAAAAACTGTTTTTT.

The table lists this clone with a few counts. The chain links TRBV6-5 to TRBJ1-3; tentative D call: TRBD1 (5 bases). Germline assignment: CDR1 MNHEY and CDR2 SVGAGI. Trimming took off 6 bases at V and 5 bases at J, with 14 bases between the two ends. This CDR3 is built from 14 residues. CDR3 residues: CASRPGDSRNTIYF. The DNA of the CDR3 is TGTGCCAGCAGACCCGGAGACAGTCGAAACACCATATATTTT.

This rearrangement joins TRBV10-2 to TRBJ1-3, with D unclear. Germline CDR1 and CDR2: WSHSY and SAAADI. V was clipped by 3 bases and J by 3 bases, with 15 bases between them. The CDR3 contains 16 residues. The CDR3 loop is CASSESTVDLGNTIYF. The CDR3 region has the DNA TGCGCCAGCAGTGAATCCACAGTCGACCTTGGAAACACCATATATTTT.

The chain uses TRBV10-3 and TRBJ2-1; the match to TRBD2 covers 12 bases. Germline assignment: CDR1 ENHRY and CDR2 SYGVKD. Losses at the gene ends were 6 bases for V and 0 bases for J; bases not matched to a gene: 12. The CDR3 consists of 19 residues. DNA for the CDR3: TGTGCCATCAGACCCCAGACTAGCGGGGGCCCTAGCTCCTACAATGAGCAGTTCTTC. This sequence encodes CAIRPQTSGGPSSYNEQFF.

This rearrangement joins TRBV23-1 to TRBJ1-2, with 9 bases aligning to TRBD1. TRBV23-1 is marked as an open reading frame, function uncertain. Unmatched junction bases numbered 12, after V lost 4 bases and J lost 0 bases. This CDR3 spans 18 amino acids. In nucleotides, the CDR3 is TGCGCCAGCAGTCTACCCGGGACAGGGTGGGAACCTAACTATGGCTACACCTTC. Protein: CASSLPGTGWEPNYGYTF.

V usage is TRBV5-1 and J usage is TRBJ1-1; unclear D gene. This CDR3 spans 14 amino acids. V was clipped by 2 bases and J by 1 base, with 9 bases between them. The V gene's germline CDR1 is SGHRS and CDR2 YFSETQ. The CDR3 coding sequence is TGCGCCAGCAGCTTTGGGGAGCGGAACACTGAAGCTTTCTTT. The encoded protein is CASSFGERNTEAFF.

This clone was counted a single time. V gene TRBV19 combines with J gene TRBJ2-3; 13 nucleotides agree with TRBD2. V lost 5 bases to trimming and J lost 8 bases; unmatched junction nucleotides: 10. The CDR3 is 16 amino acids. CDR1 is LNHDA and CDR2 is SQIVND in the germline V gene (reference sequence). The CDR3 region is CASSPLAGGRVGTQYF. In DNA form, the CDR3 reads TGTGCCAGTAGTCCACTAGCGGGGGGGCGGGTCGGTACGCAGTATTTT.

In this sample, this clone turned up once. V and J are TRBV5-4 and TRBJ1-1; D remains ambiguous. Trimming cost V 3 bases and J 5 bases, with 17 bases left between them. The length of the CDR3 is 15 residues. From germline, CDR1 is SGHNT and CDR2 YYREEE (reference sequence). In DNA, the CDR3 is TGTGCCAGCAGCTCGAAGGAGGGAGGGCCTACTGAAGCTTTCTTT. Translating gives CASSSKEGGPTEAFF.

This clone was observed at least ten times. The V and J genes are TRBV7-3 and TRBJ1-2; the D gene is possibly TRBD1 (5 bases). Germline V gene sequence: CDR1 SGHTA, CDR2 FQGTGA. The V end lost 5 bases, the J end lost 3 bases, and 10 bases lay between the germline ends. This CDR3 has 13 amino acids. The CDR3 here is CASSQGDYYGYTF. CDR3 DNA sequence: TGTGCCAGCAGCCAAGGGGATTACTATGGCTACACCTTC.

The chain carries TRBV5-4 and TRBJ1-6; possibly TRBD1 for D (5 bases). CDR1 SGHNT and CDR2 YYREEE come from the germline V gene (reference sequence). This CDR3 is 14 amino acids long. The germline V and J ends were trimmed by 0 bases and 4 bases, with 5 bases remaining between them. The CDR3 protein is CASSLEGYNSPLHF. CDR3 in DNA: TGTGCCAGCAGCTTGGAGGGGTATAATTCACCCCTCCACTTT.

The genes are TRBV27 and TRBJ1-2; D is unresolved. Germline assignment: CDR1 MNHEY and CDR2 SMNVEV (reference sequence). The CDR3 is made up of 8 amino acids. The V end was cut by 11 bases, the J end by 14 bases, with 12 bases between. In nucleotides, the CDR3 is TGTGCCGGTGACATCTGGACCTTC. Its protein is CAGDIWTF.